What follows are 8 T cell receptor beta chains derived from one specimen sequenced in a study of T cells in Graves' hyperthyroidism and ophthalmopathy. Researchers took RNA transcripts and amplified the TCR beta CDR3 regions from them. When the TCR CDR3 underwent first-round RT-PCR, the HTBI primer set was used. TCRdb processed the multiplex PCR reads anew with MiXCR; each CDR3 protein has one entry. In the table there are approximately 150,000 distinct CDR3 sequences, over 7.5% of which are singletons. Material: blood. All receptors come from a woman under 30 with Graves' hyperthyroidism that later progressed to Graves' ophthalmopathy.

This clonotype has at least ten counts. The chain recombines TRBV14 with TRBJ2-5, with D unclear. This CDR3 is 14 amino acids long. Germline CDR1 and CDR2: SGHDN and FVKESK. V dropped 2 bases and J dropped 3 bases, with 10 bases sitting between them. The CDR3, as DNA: TGTGCCAGCAGCCAATGGAAAGAAAAAGAGACCCAGTACTTC. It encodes CASSQWKEKETQYF.

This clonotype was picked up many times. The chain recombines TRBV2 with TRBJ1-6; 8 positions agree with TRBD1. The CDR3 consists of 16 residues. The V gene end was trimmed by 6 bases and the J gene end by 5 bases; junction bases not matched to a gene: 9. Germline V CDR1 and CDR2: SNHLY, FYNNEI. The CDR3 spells CASRERTGSNNSPLHF. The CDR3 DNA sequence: TGTGCCAGCAGGGAGAGGACAGGGTCTAATAATTCACCCCTCCACTTT.

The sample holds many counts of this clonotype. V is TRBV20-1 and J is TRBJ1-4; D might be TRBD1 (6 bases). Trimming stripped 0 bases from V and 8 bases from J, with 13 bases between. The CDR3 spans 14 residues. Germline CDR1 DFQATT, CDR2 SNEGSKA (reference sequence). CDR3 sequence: CSARDRQGTEKLFF. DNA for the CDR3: TGCAGTGCTAGAGATCGTCAGGGGACCGAAAAACTGTTTTTT.

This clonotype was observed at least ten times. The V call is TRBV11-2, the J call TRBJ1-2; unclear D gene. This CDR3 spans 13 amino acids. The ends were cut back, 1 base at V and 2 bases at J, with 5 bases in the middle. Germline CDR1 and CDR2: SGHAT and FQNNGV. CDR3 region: CASSLGTNYGYTF. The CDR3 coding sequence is TGTGCCAGCAGCTTAGGGACCAACTATGGCTACACCTTC.

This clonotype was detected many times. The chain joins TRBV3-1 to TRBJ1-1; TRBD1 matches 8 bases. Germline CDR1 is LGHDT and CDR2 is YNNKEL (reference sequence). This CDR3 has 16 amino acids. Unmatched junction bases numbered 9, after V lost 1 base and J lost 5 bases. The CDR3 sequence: CASSQVAGQGGTEAFF. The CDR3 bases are TGTGCCAGCAGCCAAGTAGCTGGACAGGGAGGGACTGAAGCTTTCTTT.

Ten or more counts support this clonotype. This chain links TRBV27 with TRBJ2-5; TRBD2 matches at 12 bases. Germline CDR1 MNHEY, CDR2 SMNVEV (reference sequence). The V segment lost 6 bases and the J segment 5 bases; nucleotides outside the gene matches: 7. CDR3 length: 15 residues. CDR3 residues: CASRRTSGEWETQYF. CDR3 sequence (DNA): TGTGCCAGCAGGAGGACTAGCGGGGAGTGGGAGACCCAGTACTTC.

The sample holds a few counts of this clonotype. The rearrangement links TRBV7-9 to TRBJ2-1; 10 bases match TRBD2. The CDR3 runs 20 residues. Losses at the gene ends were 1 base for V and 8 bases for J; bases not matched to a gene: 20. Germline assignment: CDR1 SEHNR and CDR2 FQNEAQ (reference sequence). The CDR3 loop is CASSLVGGTSDFVLFDEQFF. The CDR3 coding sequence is TGTGCCAGCAGCTTAGTGGGCGGGACTAGCGATTTTGTGCTATTCGATGAGCAGTTCTTC.

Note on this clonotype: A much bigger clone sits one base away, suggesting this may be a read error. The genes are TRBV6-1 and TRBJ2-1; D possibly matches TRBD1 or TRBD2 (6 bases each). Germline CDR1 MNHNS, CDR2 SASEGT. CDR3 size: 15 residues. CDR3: CASSEGEGGYNDQFF. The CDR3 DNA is TGTGCCAGCAGTGAAGGTGAGGGGGGTTACAATGATCAGTTCTTC.